The rows below give T cell receptor beta chains drawn from one sample of a study of blood T cell repertoires in COVID-19. Data came from immunoSEQ multiplex PCR; TCRdb stores just in-frame clones and leaves some out. The sample yields around 300,000 clones, 70% to 90% seen once. Sequenced input: PBMCs or T cells enriched from blood (not recorded which). The receptors stem from a woman aged 30 to 39 who had recovered from COVID-19. Both conserved end residues are part of each CDR3. Fields, in order: CDR3 DNA, CDR3 protein, D gene, J gene, clone size, V gene. The D gene is left open where the match is weak. Expanded clones get a size class; other rows say once, few or many, or leave the size out.

CDR3nt: TGTGCCTGGACGGTTAACGAGGCTGGCTACACCTTC
CDR3aa: CAWTVNEAGYTF
d_gene: .
j_gene: TRBJ1-2
abundance: .
v_gene: TRBV30

CDR3nt: TGTGCCAGCAGCTTGACAGGGGGCGAGCAGTACTTC
CDR3aa: CASSLTGGEQYF
d_gene: TRBD1
j_gene: TRBJ2-7
abundance: once
v_gene: TRBV5-4

CDR3nt: TGTGCCAGCTCACCGGGAGGGGGTCACTCTGGAAACACCATATATTTT
CDR3aa: CASSPGGGHSGNTIYF
d_gene: .
j_gene: TRBJ1-3
abundance: .
v_gene: TRBV18

CDR3nt: TGCAGCGTTTTTGGGCACACGAACACTGAAGCTTTCTTT
CDR3aa: CSVFGHTNTEAFF
d_gene: .
j_gene: TRBJ1-1
abundance: .
v_gene: TRBV29-1

CDR3nt: TGTGCCAGCAGGGGCAGGCTGAACACTGAAGCTTTCTTT
CDR3aa: CASRGRLNTEAFF
d_gene: .
j_gene: TRBJ1-1
abundance: .
v_gene: TRBV2

CDR3nt: TGTGCCAGTAGTCTGATTAGCGGGGGGGCCCAGGAGACCCAGTACTTC
CDR3aa: CASSLISGGAQETQYF
d_gene: TRBD2
j_gene: TRBJ2-5
abundance: .
v_gene: TRBV19

CDR3nt: TGTGCCAGCATTGGCCCCTTTGCTGAAGCTTTCTTT
CDR3aa: CASIGPFAEAFF
d_gene: .
j_gene: TRBJ1-1
abundance: .
v_gene: TRBV7-6

CDR3nt: TGTGCCAGCAGCCAAGAAGTAGGGGGGAACACTGAAGCTTTCTTT
CDR3aa: CASSQEVGGNTEAFF
d_gene: .
j_gene: TRBJ1-1
abundance: .
v_gene: TRBV3-1/TRBV3-2

CDR3nt: TGTGCCAGCAGCGTAGGTAGCGGGGGGGACTACGAGCAGTACTTC
CDR3aa: CASSVGSGGDYEQYF
d_gene: TRBD2
j_gene: TRBJ2-7
abundance: .
v_gene: TRBV9

CDR3nt: TGTGCCAGCAGCGCGGGACAGCCAAGCTCCTACGAGCAGTACTTC
CDR3aa: CASSAGQPSSYEQYF
d_gene: TRBD1
j_gene: TRBJ2-7
abundance: .
v_gene: TRBV9

CDR3nt: TGTGCCATCTCAGCGGGGGGATCCCTTGAAAAACTGTTTTTT
CDR3aa: CAISAGGSLEKLFF
d_gene: .
j_gene: TRBJ1-4
abundance: .
v_gene: TRBV28

CDR3nt: TGTGCCAGCCTAAAGGGGGACAGGGCCTCCTACGAGCAGTACTTC
CDR3aa: CASLKGDRASYEQYF
d_gene: TRBD1
j_gene: TRBJ2-7
abundance: .
v_gene: TRBV16

CDR3nt: TGTGCCAGCAGCCAAGCGCTTTCTAGCGGGGTGGGCGAGCAGTACTTC
CDR3aa: CASSQALSSGVGEQYF
d_gene: TRBD2
j_gene: TRBJ2-7
abundance: .
v_gene: TRBV4-2

CDR3nt: TGTGCCAGCACGATGGCCTTAAACACTGAAGCTTTCTTT
CDR3aa: CASTMALNTEAFF
d_gene: .
j_gene: TRBJ1-1
abundance: once
v_gene: TRBV2

CDR3nt: TGTGCCAGCAGCGTCAGACAGGGGGCCTACGAGCAGTACTTC
CDR3aa: CASSVRQGAYEQYF
d_gene: TRBD1
j_gene: TRBJ2-7
abundance: few
v_gene: TRBV7-6

CDR3nt: TGTGCCAGCACCCCCCAGGGGAATTCAGGCGGAAACACCATATATTTT
CDR3aa: CASTPQGNSGGNTIYF
d_gene: .
j_gene: TRBJ1-3
abundance: .
v_gene: TRBV6-4

CDR3nt: TGTGCCAGCAGCCCCCCCGCTAGCGGGGCCACCTACGAGCAGTACTTC
CDR3aa: CASSPPASGATYEQYF
d_gene: TRBD2
j_gene: TRBJ2-7
abundance: .
v_gene: TRBV6-6

CDR3nt: TGTGCCACCAGCAGAGATTTCGGACAGTTTACTAATTCACCCCTCCACTTT
CDR3aa: CATSRDFGQFTNSPLHF
d_gene: .
j_gene: TRBJ1-6
abundance: .
v_gene: TRBV15

CDR3nt: TGTGCCAGCAGCAGCGGGCCCGACTCTGAGCAGTTCTTC
CDR3aa: CASSSGPDSEQFF
d_gene: .
j_gene: TRBJ2-1
abundance: .
v_gene: TRBV7-3

CDR3nt: TGTGCCAGCAGTCCCCCCGGGGGTGGCTACACCTTC
CDR3aa: CASSPPGGGYTF
d_gene: .
j_gene: TRBJ1-2
abundance: once
v_gene: TRBV28

CDR3nt: TGTGCCAGCAGCTATGGACACGAGATCAGCACAGATACGCAGTATTTT
CDR3aa: CASSYGHEISTDTQYF
d_gene: .
j_gene: TRBJ2-3
abundance: .
v_gene: TRBV5-8

CDR3nt: TGTGCCAGCAGTTTATCATCGGACAAAGCTCCTCACTCTAGGGCCAACGTCCTGACTTTC
CDR3aa: CASSLSSDKAPHSRANVLTF
d_gene: .
j_gene: TRBJ2-6
abundance: .
v_gene: TRBV27

CDR3nt: TGTGCCAGCAGCGGGACAGGGGGCACTGAGCAGTTCTTC
CDR3aa: CASSGTGGTEQFF
d_gene: TRBD1
j_gene: TRBJ2-1
abundance: .
v_gene: TRBV9

CDR3nt: TGTGCCAGCAGCTTAGCGGCGGGACCCACCTATGGCTACACCTTC
CDR3aa: CASSLAAGPTYGYTF
d_gene: .
j_gene: TRBJ1-2
abundance: .
v_gene: TRBV7-9

CDR3nt: TGTGCCATCAGTGAGGGTCCGGGACTAGCGTACAATGAGCAGTTCTTC
CDR3aa: CAISEGPGLAYNEQFF
d_gene: TRBD2
j_gene: TRBJ2-1
abundance: .
v_gene: TRBV10-3

CDR3nt: TGTGCCAGCAGCCAGGGACTAGCAGCCTACGAGCAGTACTTC
CDR3aa: CASSQGLAAYEQYF
d_gene: TRBD2
j_gene: TRBJ2-7
abundance: .
v_gene: TRBV3-1/TRBV3-2

CDR3nt: TGCGCCAGCAGTCCTCCACAGCCGACAGGGGACTACGAGCAGTACTTC
CDR3aa: CASSPPQPTGDYEQYF
d_gene: TRBD1
j_gene: TRBJ2-7
abundance: .
v_gene: TRBV4-1